This T cell receptor beta chain came from a study of blood T cell repertoires in COVID-19. Study in general: Both acute and convalescent COVID-19 samples were obtained from the United States, Italy and Spain. PBMCs, B-cell-depleted T cells, or T cells were the source of the cDNA or gDNA that made up the material.

This CDR3 is built from 15 residues. In germline, CDR1 is MNHEY, CDR2 SVGEGT. V trimming: 0 bases; J trimming: 4 bases; junction bases outside the gene matches: 1. Original methodology: Amplified reference gene primers provided the basis for estimating nucleated cell counts. The assay was immunoSEQ multiplex PCR, and TCRdb's table has in-frame clones only and misses some. From that table come the V and J calls and clone size; the DNA was used to work out D and trimming. This table holds about 220,000 clones, roughly 76% found once. V usage is TRBV6-2 or TRBV6-3 and J usage is TRBJ2-7; TRBD2 aligns across 12 bases. Sequenced input: peripheral blood. The sequence was obtained from a human donor in a cohort sampled during active COVID-19. CDR3 sequence: CASSYSGLAGYEQYF. CDR3 sequence (DNA): TGTGCCAGCAGTTACTCGGGACTAGCGGGTTACGAGCAGTACTTC.